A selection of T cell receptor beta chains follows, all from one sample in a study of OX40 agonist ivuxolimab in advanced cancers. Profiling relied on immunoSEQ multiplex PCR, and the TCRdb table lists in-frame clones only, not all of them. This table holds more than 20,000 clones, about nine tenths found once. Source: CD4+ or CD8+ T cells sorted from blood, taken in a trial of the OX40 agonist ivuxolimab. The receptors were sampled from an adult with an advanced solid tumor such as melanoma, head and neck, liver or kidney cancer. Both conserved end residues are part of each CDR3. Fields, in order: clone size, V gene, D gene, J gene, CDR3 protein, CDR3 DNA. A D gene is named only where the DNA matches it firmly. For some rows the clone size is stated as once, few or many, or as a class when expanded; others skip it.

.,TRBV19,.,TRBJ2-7,CAIAGSYEQYF,TGTGCCATAGCCGGCTCCTACGAGCAGTACTTC
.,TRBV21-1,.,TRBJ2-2,CASNPPWTSGSGELFF,TGTGCCAGCAACCCTCCATGGACTAGCGGTTCCGGGGAGCTGTTTTTT
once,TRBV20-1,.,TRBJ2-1,CSGLEVNEQFF,TGCAGTGGTCTAGAAGTCAATGAGCAGTTCTTC
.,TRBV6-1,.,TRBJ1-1,CASTQRWGSGTEAFF,TGTGCCAGCACCCAAAGGTGGGGATCGGGCACTGAAGCTTTCTTT
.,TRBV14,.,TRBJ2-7,CASSQGPSGGYEQYF,TGTGCCAGCAGCCAAGGGCCAAGTGGAGGGTACGAGCAGTACTTC
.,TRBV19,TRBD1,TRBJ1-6,CASSTHTGGASYNSPLHF,TGTGCCAGTAGTACGCACACAGGGGGCGCGTCCTATAATTCACCCCTCCACTTT
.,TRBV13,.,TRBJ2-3,CASSLLRTGTDTQYF,TGTGCCAGCAGCTTACTGAGGACAGGCACAGATACGCAGTATTTT
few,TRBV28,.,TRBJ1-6,CASSSGRYNSPLHF,TGTGCCAGCAGTTCGGGACGATATAATTCACCCCTCCACTTT
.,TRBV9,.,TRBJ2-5,CASSVMGGPAETQYF,TGTGCCAGCAGCGTAATGGGGGGGCCCGCAGAGACCCAGTACTTC
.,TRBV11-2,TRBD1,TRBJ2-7,CASSTHPIQGVATYEQYF,TGTGCCAGCAGCACACACCCCATTCAGGGGGTCGCTACCTACGAGCAGTACTTC
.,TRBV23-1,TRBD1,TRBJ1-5,CASRGTGGCGNQPQHF,TGCGCCAGCAGAGGGACAGGGGGTTGCGGCAATCAGCCCCAGCATTTT
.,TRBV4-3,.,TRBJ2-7,CASSQDPASGYTYEQYF,TGCGCCAGCAGCCAAGACCCCGCCAGCGGGTACACCTACGAGCAGTACTTC
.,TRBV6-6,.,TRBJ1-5,CASGADRRYQPQHF,TGTGCCAGCGGGGCTGACAGGCGGTATCAGCCCCAGCATTTT
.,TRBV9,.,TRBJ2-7,CASSPGGLSYEQYF,TGTGCCAGCAGCCCTGGGGGGTTGTCCTACGAGCAGTACTTC
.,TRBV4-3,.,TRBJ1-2,CASSQEVGNYGYTF,TGCGCCAGCAGCCAAGAGGTCGGTAACTATGGCTACACCTTC
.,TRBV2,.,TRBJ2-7,CASSDWTYEQYF,TGTGCCAGCAGTGATTGGACGTACGAGCAGTACTTC
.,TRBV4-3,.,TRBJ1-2,CASSQDGAAIDGYTF,TGCGCCAGCAGCCAAGATGGGGCGGCGATCGATGGCTACACCTTC
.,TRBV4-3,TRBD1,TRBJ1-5,CASSQGTGGDWPQHF,TGCGCCAGCAGCCAAGGTACAGGGGGTGACTGGCCCCAGCATTTT
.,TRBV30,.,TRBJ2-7,CAWSRGRGEQYF,TGTGCCTGGAGCAGGGGCCGGGGCGAGCAGTACTTC
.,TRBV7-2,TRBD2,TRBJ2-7,CASSANDYRRGEIEQYF,TGTGCCAGCAGCGCCAACGACTATAGGCGGGGGGAAATCGAGCAGTACTTC
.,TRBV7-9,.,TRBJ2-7,CASSFGGIEQYF,TGTGCCAGCAGCTTTGGGGGAATCGAGCAGTACTTC
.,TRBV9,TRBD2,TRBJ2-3,CASSVATSGVTDTQYF,TGTGCCAGCAGCGTAGCTACTAGCGGGGTCACAGATACGCAGTATTTT
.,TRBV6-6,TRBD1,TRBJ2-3,CASSQGAADTDTQYF,TGTGCCAGCAGCCAGGGGGCAGCCGACACAGATACGCAGTATTTT
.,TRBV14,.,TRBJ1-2,CASSQDGRVLGYTF,TGTGCCAGCAGCCAAGACGGCAGGGTTTTGGGCTACACCTTC
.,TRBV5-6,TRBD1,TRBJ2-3,CASSPGTGFADTQYF,TGTGCCAGCAGCCCCGGGACAGGGTTTGCAGATACGCAGTATTTT
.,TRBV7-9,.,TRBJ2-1,CASSLVGNEQFF,TGTGCCAGCAGCTTAGTCGGGAATGAGCAGTTCTTC
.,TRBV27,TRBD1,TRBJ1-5,CASSLSQGQGADQPQHF,TGTGCCAGCAGTTTATCCCAAGGACAGGGGGCAGATCAGCCCCAGCATTTT
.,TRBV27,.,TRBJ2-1,CASSPIGGEGNEQFF,TGTGCCAGCAGCCCTATAGGGGGGGAAGGGAATGAGCAGTTCTTC
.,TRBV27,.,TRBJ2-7,CASSTALNYEQYF,TGTGCCAGCAGCACGGCATTGAATTACGAGCAGTACTTC
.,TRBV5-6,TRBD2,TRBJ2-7,CASSYGGKSYEQYF,TGTGCCAGCAGCTACGGGGGGAAAAGCTACGAGCAGTACTTC
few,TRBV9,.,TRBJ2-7,CASSVGAQTEQYF,TGTGCCAGCAGCGTAGGGGCGCAAACCGAGCAGTACTTC
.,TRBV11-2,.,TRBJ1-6,CASSFRRFNSPLHF,TGTGCCAGCAGCTTTAGGCGGTTTAATTCACCCCTCCACTTT
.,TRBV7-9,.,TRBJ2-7,CASSLGGDEQYF,TGTGCCAGCAGCTTAGGGGGGGACGAGCAGTACTTC
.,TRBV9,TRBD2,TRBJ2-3,CASSEGLGYSTDTQYF,TGTGCCAGCAGCGAGGGACTAGGCTATAGCACAGATACGCAGTATTTT
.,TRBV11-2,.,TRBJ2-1,CASSPKVGAEQFF,TGTGCCAGCAGCCCCAAAGTTGGCGCTGAGCAGTTCTTC
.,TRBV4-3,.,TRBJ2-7,CASSQDLSPSYEQYF,TGCGCCAGCAGCCAAGATCTCAGTCCGTCCTACGAGCAGTACTTC
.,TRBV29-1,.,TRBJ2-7,CSVLTGPYEQYF,TGCAGCGTTCTTACAGGACCCTACGAGCAGTACTTC
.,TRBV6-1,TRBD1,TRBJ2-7,CASSERGTGAEQYF,TGTGCCAGCAGTGAACGTGGGACAGGGGCCGAGCAGTACTTC
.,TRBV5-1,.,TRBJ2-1,CASSLGGLGSYNEQFF,TGCGCCAGCAGCTTGGGGGGCCTGGGGTCCTACAATGAGCAGTTCTTC
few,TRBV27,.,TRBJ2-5,CASARVVQETQYF,TGTGCCAGCGCCCGTGTCGTCCAAGAGACCCAGTACTTC
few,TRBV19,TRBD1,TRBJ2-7,CASSADREGSYEQYF,TGTGCCAGTAGTGCGGACAGGGAAGGTTCCTACGAGCAGTACTTC
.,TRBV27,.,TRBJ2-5,CASSLSVGVQETQYF,TGTGCCAGCAGTTTATCTGTCGGGGTACAAGAGACCCAGTACTTC
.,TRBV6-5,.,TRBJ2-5,CASSYGPGAGAQYF,TGTGCCAGCAGTTATGGTCCCGGGGCTGGGGCCCAGTACTTC
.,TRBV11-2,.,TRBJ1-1,CASSSTLGANTEAFF,TGTGCCAGCAGCTCCACGCTTGGGGCGAACACTGAAGCTTTCTTT
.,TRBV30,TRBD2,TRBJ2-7,CAWSVRPAGGPGSYEQYF,TGTGCCTGGAGTGTAAGGCCAGCGGGGGGGCCTGGCTCCTACGAGCAGTACTTC
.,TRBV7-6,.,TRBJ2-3,CASSLALTASTDTQYF,TGTGCCAGCAGCTTAGCGCTAACAGCGAGCACAGATACGCAGTATTTT
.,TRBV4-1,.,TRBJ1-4,CASSQDWGTNEKLFF,TGCGCCAGCAGCCAAGATTGGGGGACTAATGAAAAACTGTTTTTT
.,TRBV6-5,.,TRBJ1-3,CASSPGREGNTIYF,TGTGCCAGCAGCCCCGGACGAGAGGGAAACACCATATATTTT
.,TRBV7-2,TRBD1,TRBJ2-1,CASSPAQGVEQFF,TGTGCCAGCAGCCCAGCCCAGGGGGTTGAGCAGTTCTTC
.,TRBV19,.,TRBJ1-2,CATEPRGYGYTF,TGTGCCACTGAACCCCGCGGCTATGGCTACACCTTC
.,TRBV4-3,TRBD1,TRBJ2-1,CASSEARGLLDNEQFF,TGCGCCAGCAGCGAAGCGAGGGGGCTGTTGGACAATGAGCAGTTCTTC
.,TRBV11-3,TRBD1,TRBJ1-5,CASSLGGQGAQQPQHF,TGTGCCAGCAGCTTAGGCGGACAGGGGGCCCAACAGCCCCAGCATTTT